The 19 T cell receptor beta chains below were found in one sample sequenced in a study of blood T cell repertoires in COVID-19. Clones were sequenced by immunoSEQ multiplex PCR, and TCRdb holds only the in-frame ones, with some missing. Of 250,000 or so clones in the sample, around 93% were seen once. The sequencing input was PBMCs or T cells enriched from blood (not recorded which). These receptors were collected from a human donor in a cohort exposed to, infected with or recovered from COVID-19 (not recorded which). The donor label of this sample is uncertain.

The gene calls are TRBV7-9 and TRBJ1-5; D is perhaps TRBD1 (5 bases). CDR3 length equals 14 residues. The germline V gene encodes CDR1 SEHNR and CDR2 FQNEAQ (reference sequence). Trimming stripped 2 bases from V and 3 bases from J, with 8 bases between. The CDR3 is CASSLWDYNQPQHF. The CDR3 DNA reads as TGTGCCAGCAGCTTATGGGACTACAATCAGCCCCAGCATTTT.

This chain uses TRBV19 with TRBJ1-6, with D maybe TRBD1 (5 bases). The CDR3 length is 16 residues. Germline values: CDR1 LNHDA, CDR2 SQIVND (reference sequence). V gave up 5 bases and J gave up 10 bases, with 21 bases separating them. The CDR3 DNA reads TGTGCCAGTAGTCCCCTCCCGGGAGGGGTAGTATCACCCCTCCACTTT. Translating gives CASSPLPGGVVSPLHF.

The V gene is TRBV21-1, the J gene TRBJ2-7; the DNA was not compared with TRBD2, the D call given in the table. TRBV21-1 is noted as a pseudogene. The CDR3 spans 15 residues. The CDR3 nucleotides are TGTGCCAGCAGCAAACCCCGCCTGGAGCACTACGAGCAGTACTTC. The encoded protein is CASSKPRLEHYEQYF.

The V call is TRBV23-1, the J call TRBJ1-3; 8 bases are a match to TRBD1. TRBV23-1 is noted as an ORF with a role that remains uncertain. CDR3 length: 16 amino acids. V dropped 1 base and J dropped 6; count of bases not matched to a gene: 8. CDR3 sequence reads: CASSQWGGQDENTIYF. The CDR3 DNA follows: TGCGCCAGCAGTCAATGGGGGGGACAGGATGAAAACACCATATATTTT.

This clone came up once. J is TRBJ1-2 and V is TRBV14; D is ambiguous. The CDR3 has 12 amino acids. V lost 8 bases, J lost 2 bases, and 9 bases lay in between. Germline values: CDR1 SGHDN, CDR2 FVKESK. Written as DNA, the CDR3 is TGTGCCAGCTCGGGAGGGAACTATGGCTACACCTTC. It codes for CASSGGNYGYTF.

The V gene is TRBV16, the J gene TRBJ2-6, with D uncertain. This CDR3 has 15 amino acids. Germline CDR1 KGHSY, CDR2 FQNENV. V lost 4 bases, J lost 0 bases, and 7 bases lay in between. DNA of the CDR3: TGTGCCAGCAGCCCATCACACTCTGGGGCCAACGTCCTGACTTTC. This codes for CASSPSHSGANVLTF.

The chain couples TRBV7-2 to TRBJ2-4; 12 nucleotides agree with TRBD2. Germline trimming cut 3 bases from V and 1 base from J; bases unmatched to any gene: 7. This CDR3 has 18 amino acids. Germline lookup yields CDR1 SGHTA and CDR2 FQGNSA. Here the CDR3 DNA reads TGTGCCAGCAGCTTTTGGGCTAGCGGGAGGGGGGCCAAAAACATTCAGTACTTC. It specifies CASSFWASGRGAKNIQYF.

The sample holds one count of this clone. The chain combines TRBV11-2 with TRBJ1-1; D is unresolved. Germline lookup yields CDR1 SGHAT and CDR2 FQNNGV. Trimming removed 6 bases from V and 0 bases from J, with 11 bases in between. CDR3 length: 14 amino acids. This chain's CDR3 is CASRGAELNTEAFF. CDR3 nucleotide sequence: TGTGCCAGCAGGGGAGCTGAGTTGAACACTGAAGCTTTCTTT.

This clone was observed at least ten times. CDR3 DNA: TGTGCCAGCACTAGCGGGGGGGCCGCCGATACGCAGTATTTT. As protein: CASTSGGAADTQYF. The chain is built from TRBV7-2 and TRBJ2-3; 12 nucleotides agree with TRBD2. Trimming took 7 bases from V and 6 from J; bases not matched to a gene: 5. CDR1 is SGHTA and CDR2 is FQGNSA in the germline V gene. This CDR3 has 14 residues.

CDR3 protein: CASNRGNTEAFF. For the CDR3, the DNA is TGTGCCAGCAATCGGGGAAACACTGAAGCTTTCTTT. The rearrangement uses TRBV5-4 and TRBJ1-1; no definite D call. Trimming removed 6 bases at V and 2 bases at J, with 8 bases between. Germline V gene sequence: CDR1 SGHNT, CDR2 YYREEE (reference sequence). The CDR3 runs 12 residues.

J is TRBJ2-5 and V is TRBV7-3; 11 nucleotides agree with TRBD2. This CDR3 has 16 amino acids. The V segment lost 5 bases and the J segment 2 bases; nucleotides outside the gene matches: 7. CDR1 SGHTA and CDR2 FQGTGA come from the germline V gene. In DNA form, the CDR3 reads TGTGCCAGCAGCCTAAGGGCTAGCGGGGGGCAAGAGACCCAGTACTTC. Translating it yields CASSLRASGGQETQYF.

The V gene is TRBV5-4, the J gene TRBJ1-2; D perhaps matches TRBD1 (5 bases). V dropped 3 bases and J dropped 6 bases, with 15 bases sitting between them. There are 14 residues in the CDR3. Germline CDR1 and CDR2: SGHNT and YYREEE (reference sequence). The CDR3 DNA reads TGTGCCAGCAGCTCCCCAGGAGGGGCGGATGGCTACACCTTC. It codes for CASSSPGGADGYTF. Full variable domain (missing parts from reference TRBV5-4 and TRBJ1-2): ETGVTQSPTHLIKTRGQQVTLRCSSQSGHNTVSWYQQALGQGPQFIFQYYREEENGRGNFPPRFSGLQFPNYSSELNVNALELDDSALYLCASSSPGGADGYTFGSGTRLTVV.

The chain couples TRBV24-1 to TRBJ1-1; 7 nucleotides agree with TRBD1. Germline lookup yields CDR1 KGHDR and CDR2 SFDVKD. The V gene end was trimmed by 9 bases and the J gene end by 8 bases; junction bases not matched to a gene: 5. This CDR3 contains 11 residues. The CDR3 DNA reads as TGTGCCACCTTAGACAGGGCCGAAGCTTTCTTT. Protein: CATLDRAEAFF.

The chain links TRBV27 to TRBJ1-2; 10 bases align to TRBD1. This CDR3 contains 13 residues. Germline loops: CDR1 MNHEY, CDR2 SMNVEV (reference sequence). After removal of 5 bases from V and 8 bases from J, the junction contained 5 bases not matched to a gene. The CDR3 here is CASSHRQGAGYTF. For the CDR3, the DNA is TGTGCCAGCAGTCATCGACAGGGGGCAGGCTACACCTTC.

This clone was counted between two and nine times. The chain combines TRBV6-1 with TRBJ1-1; TRBD1 aligns across 8 bases. J was trimmed by 4 bases and V by 2 bases; bases with no gene match: 12. The CDR3 spans 17 residues. Germline CDR1 is MNHNS and CDR2 is SASEGT. DNA of the CDR3: TGTGCCAGCAGTGAATACCTTACCCAGGGGGCGTTCACTGAAGCTTTCTTT. Protein product: CASSEYLTQGAFTEAFF.

This chain joins TRBV5-6 and TRBJ2-3, with D perhaps TRBD2 (5 bases). The CDR3 totals 14 residues. The germline V gene encodes CDR1 SGHDT and CDR2 YYEEEE. V dropped 0 bases and J dropped 2 bases, with 7 bases sitting between them. The CDR3 sequence: CASSLAGSTDTQYF. CDR3 nucleotides: TGTGCCAGCAGCTTGGCGGGGTCCACAGATACGCAGTATTTT.

The chain recombines TRBV7-2 with TRBJ2-1; 10 bases fit TRBD2. V gave up 1 base and J gave up 5 bases; unmatched junction bases: 5. Per germline, CDR1 SGHTA and CDR2 FQGNSA. The CDR3 sequence is 16 residues long. The CDR3: CASSLGGLAANNEQFF. The CDR3 coding sequence is TGTGCCAGCAGCTTAGGTGGACTAGCGGCTAACAATGAGCAGTTCTTC.

This chain uses TRBV7-7 with TRBJ2-5; maybe TRBD1 (6 bases). Trimming removed 4 bases at V and 2 bases at J, with 14 bases between. This CDR3 is 15 amino acids long. CDR1 is SSHAT and CDR2 is FNYEAQ in the germline V gene (reference sequence). CDR3 nucleotide sequence: TGTGCCAGCAGCTCCATAGGGACACCTCAAGAGACCCAGTACTTC. Protein: CASSSIGTPQETQYF.

In DNA, the CDR3 is TGTGCCAGCTCTCGAGGACAGGGGGCGGTCTATGGAACCCTCCACTTT. Encoded protein: CASSRGQGAVYGTLHF. V is TRBV18 and J is TRBJ1-6; 11 bases match TRBD1. Germline V gives CDR1 KGHSH, CDR2 LQKENI. CDR3 size: 16 residues. V dropped 6 bases and J dropped 14; count of bases not matched to a gene: 15.